This is a list of T cell receptor beta chains from one sample in a study of blood T cell repertoires in COVID-19. The repertoire was sequenced with immunoSEQ multiplex PCR; TCRdb's copy has only in-frame clones and lacks some. Of around 30,000 clones in the sample, roughly 84% are singletons; the top ten hold around an eighth. Sequences were obtained from peripheral blood. The source of these receptors is a human donor in a cohort sampled during active COVID-19. The donor label of this sample is uncertain. Both conserved end residues are part of each CDR3. The D gene is left open where the match is weak. Clone size is given for some rows only: seen once, a few or many times, or a class if the clone is expanded.

clone_size,v_call,d_call,j_call,cdr3_nt,cdr3_aa
-,TRBV2,-,TRBJ1-6,TGTGCCAGCAGTGTCGGACAAAGGCTAAATAGTTCACCCCTCCACTTT,CASSVGQRLNSSPLHF
-,TRBV28,-,TRBJ1-4,TGTGCCAGCAGTGCCCTTGGACAGACTAATGAAAAACTGTTTTTT,CASSALGQTNEKLFF
-,TRBV27,TRBD1,TRBJ1-5,TGTGCCAGCAGGACAGGGGACCAGCCCCAGCATTTT,CASRTGDQPQHF
-,TRBV5-8,-,TRBJ2-2,TGTGCCAGCAGCTTGGGGCAGACCGGGGAGCTGTTTTTT,CASSLGQTGELFF
-,TRBV27,TRBD1,TRBJ1-1,TGTGCCAGCAGTTTTGACAGGGGCGGGGACACTGAAGCTTTCTTT,CASSFDRGGDTEAFF
-,TRBV7-2,TRBD1,TRBJ1-1,TGTGCCAGCAGCCTCGCACAGGGGAAAAACACTGAAGCTTTCTTT,CASSLAQGKNTEAFF
once,TRBV4-1,-,TRBJ1-1,TGCGCCAGCAGCCAAGAGGGAGGAACTGAAGCTTTCTTT,CASSQEGGTEAFF
-,TRBV19,-,TRBJ1-2,TGTGCCAGTAGTATAGTCCAGGGGAACTATGGCTACACCTTC,CASSIVQGNYGYTF
once,TRBV19,-,TRBJ2-3,TGTGCCAGTAGTATTAATGGCATGGGTCCGGCAGGGGGGCGACACAATACGCAGTATTTT,CASSINGMGPAGGRHNTQYF
-,TRBV4-1,TRBD2,TRBJ2-7,TGCGCCAGCAGCCTTGGGACTAGCGGAGGAAACGAGCAGTACTTC,CASSLGTSGGNEQYF
-,TRBV6-6,TRBD1,TRBJ2-7,TGTGCCAGCACCATGGGACAGGGATACTACGAGCAGTACTTC,CASTMGQGYYEQYF
-,TRBV18,-,TRBJ1-1,TGTGCCAGCTCACCGCAGGGGAGCACTGAAGCTTTCTTT,CASSPQGSTEAFF
-,TRBV3-1/TRBV3-2,-,TRBJ2-2,TGTGCCAGCAGCCAAGTGGGGCTGTCCGGGTTTATCGGGGAGCTGTTTTTT,CASSQVGLSGFIGELFF
-,TRBV6-5,-,TRBJ1-1,TGTGCCAGCAGTTACTCGAACGGGTTGAACACTGAAGCTTTCTTT,CASSYSNGLNTEAFF
-,TRBV7-9,TRBD1,TRBJ2-5,TGTGCCAGCAGCCCACCAAGTCAGGGGGCAGAGACCCAGTACTTC,CASSPPSQGAETQYF
-,TRBV11-2,TRBD2,TRBJ2-7,TGTGCCAGCAGCCCCAGCGGGGGAGTCCCCTACGAGCAGTACTTC,CASSPSGGVPYEQYF
few,TRBV7-3,TRBD2,TRBJ2-1,TGTGCCAGCAGCTCCGGACTAGCCTACAATGAGCAGTTCTTC,CASSSGLAYNEQFF
-,TRBV6-4,TRBD1,TRBJ1-1,TGTGCCAGCAGTGAACAGGGGGCGACTGAAGCTTTCTTT,CASSEQGATEAFF
-,TRBV5-1,TRBD1,TRBJ1-3,TGCGCCAGCAGCAAGGACAGGGGGCCAGGAAACACCATATATTTT,CASSKDRGPGNTIYF
-,TRBV19,-,TRBJ1-6,TGTGCCAGTAGTATAGGACCCGGGAAATCACCCCTCCACTTT,CASSIGPGKSPLHF
-,TRBV11-2,TRBD1,TRBJ2-1,TGTGCCAGCAGCCTGTTGGGACAGCCCTACAATGAGCAGTTCTTC,CASSLLGQPYNEQFF
-,TRBV28,-,TRBJ2-5,TGTGCCAGCAGTTTATCGGGAGCGCCCCGGGGGACCCAGTACTTC,CASSLSGAPRGTQYF
-,TRBV6-5,TRBD1,TRBJ1-2,TGTGCCAGCAGTTACGTGGGACAGTCAAGCTATGGCTACACCTTC,CASSYVGQSSYGYTF
few,TRBV7-2,-,TRBJ1-6,TGTGCCAGCAGCTTACCGCAGGGGAAGGCTTCACCCCTCCACTTT,CASSLPQGKASPLHF
-,TRBV5-1,-,TRBJ1-3,TGCGCCAGCAGCTTGAAAGGGGAAGGCTCTGGAAACACCATATATTTT,CASSLKGEGSGNTIYF
-,TRBV2,TRBD1,TRBJ2-1,TGTGCCAGCACGAAGAGTCCGGGACAGGGAGAATATGAGCAGTTCTTC,CASTKSPGQGEYEQFF